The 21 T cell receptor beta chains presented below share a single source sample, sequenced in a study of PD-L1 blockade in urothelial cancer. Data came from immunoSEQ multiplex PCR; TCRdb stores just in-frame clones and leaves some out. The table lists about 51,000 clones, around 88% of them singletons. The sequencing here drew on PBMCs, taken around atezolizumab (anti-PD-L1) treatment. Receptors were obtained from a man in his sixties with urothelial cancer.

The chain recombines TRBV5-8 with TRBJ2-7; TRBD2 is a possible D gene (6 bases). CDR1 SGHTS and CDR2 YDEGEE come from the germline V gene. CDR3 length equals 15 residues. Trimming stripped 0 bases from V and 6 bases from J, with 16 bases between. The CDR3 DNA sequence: TGTGCCAGCAGCTTGGGATTGGGAGGACCCCCCGAGCAGTACTTC. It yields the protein CASSLGLGGPPEQYF.

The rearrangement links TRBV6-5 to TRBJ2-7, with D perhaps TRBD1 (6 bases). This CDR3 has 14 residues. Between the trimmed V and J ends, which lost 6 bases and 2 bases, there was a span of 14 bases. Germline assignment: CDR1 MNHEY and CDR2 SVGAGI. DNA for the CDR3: TGTGCCAGCAGATTCGACAGGCGGGCCTACGAGCAGTACTTC. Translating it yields CASRFDRRAYEQYF.

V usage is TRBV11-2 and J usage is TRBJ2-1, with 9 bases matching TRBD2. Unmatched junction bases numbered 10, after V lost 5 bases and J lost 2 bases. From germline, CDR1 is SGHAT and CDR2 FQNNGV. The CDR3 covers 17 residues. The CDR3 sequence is CASSLRLAAITYNEQFF. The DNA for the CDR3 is TGTGCCAGCAGCCTCCGACTAGCGGCAATTACCTACAATGAGCAGTTCTTC.

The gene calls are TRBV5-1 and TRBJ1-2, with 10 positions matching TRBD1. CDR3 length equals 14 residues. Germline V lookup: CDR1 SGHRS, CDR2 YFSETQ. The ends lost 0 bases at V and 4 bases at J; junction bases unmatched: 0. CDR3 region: CASSLGDRGYGYTF. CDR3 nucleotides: TGCGCCAGCAGCTTGGGGGACAGGGGCTATGGCTACACCTTC.

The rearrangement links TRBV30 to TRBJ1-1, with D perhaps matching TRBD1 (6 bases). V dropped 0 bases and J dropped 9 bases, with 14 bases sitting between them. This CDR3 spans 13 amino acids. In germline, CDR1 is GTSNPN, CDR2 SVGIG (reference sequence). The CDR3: CAWSVRQARKAFF. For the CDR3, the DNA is TGTGCCTGGAGTGTGAGACAGGCGCGGAAAGCTTTCTTT.

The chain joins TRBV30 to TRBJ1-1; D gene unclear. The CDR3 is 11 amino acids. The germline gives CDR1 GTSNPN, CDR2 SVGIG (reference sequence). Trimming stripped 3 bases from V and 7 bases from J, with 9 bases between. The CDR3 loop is CAWRGGLEAFF. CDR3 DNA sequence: TGTGCCTGGAGGGGTGGGCTTGAAGCTTTCTTT.

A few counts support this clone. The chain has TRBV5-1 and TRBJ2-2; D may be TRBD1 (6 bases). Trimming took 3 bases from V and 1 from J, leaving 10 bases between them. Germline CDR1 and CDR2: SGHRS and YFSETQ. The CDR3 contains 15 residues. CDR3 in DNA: TGCGCCAGCAGCTCCGGACAGCTGAACACCGGGGAGCTGTTTTTT. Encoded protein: CASSSGQLNTGELFF.

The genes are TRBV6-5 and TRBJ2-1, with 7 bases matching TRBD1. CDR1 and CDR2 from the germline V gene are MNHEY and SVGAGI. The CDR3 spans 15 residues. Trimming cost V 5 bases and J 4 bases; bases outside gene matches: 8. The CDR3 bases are TGTGCCAGCAGTACCAGACCGACAGGGTACAATGAGCAGTTCTTC. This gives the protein CASSTRPTGYNEQFF.

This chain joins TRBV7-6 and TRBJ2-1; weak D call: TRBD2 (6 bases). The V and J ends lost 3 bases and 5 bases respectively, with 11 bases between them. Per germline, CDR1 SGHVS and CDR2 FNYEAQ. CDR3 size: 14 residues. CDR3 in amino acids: CASSLEGGHNEQFF. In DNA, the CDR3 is TGTGCCAGCAGCTTGGAGGGAGGCCACAATGAGCAGTTCTTC. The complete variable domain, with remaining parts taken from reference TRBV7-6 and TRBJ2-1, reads GAGVSQSPRYKVTKRGQDVALRCDPISGHVSLYWYRQALGQGPEFLTYFNYEAQQDKSGLPNDRFSAERPEGSISTLTIQRTEQRDSAMYRCASSLEGGHNEQFFGPGTRLTVL.

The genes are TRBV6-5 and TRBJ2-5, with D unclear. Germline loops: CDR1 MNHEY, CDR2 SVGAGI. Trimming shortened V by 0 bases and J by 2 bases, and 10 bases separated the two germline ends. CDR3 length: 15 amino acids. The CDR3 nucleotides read TGTGCCAGCAGTTACTCTATAACACCTCAAGAGACCCAGTACTTC. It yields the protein CASSYSITPQETQYF.

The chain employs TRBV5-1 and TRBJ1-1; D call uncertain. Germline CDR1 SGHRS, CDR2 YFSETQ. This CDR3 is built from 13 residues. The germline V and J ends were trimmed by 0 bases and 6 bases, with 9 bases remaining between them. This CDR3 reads CASSLELRAEAFF. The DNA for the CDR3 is TGCGCCAGCAGCTTGGAGCTTCGGGCTGAAGCTTTCTTT.

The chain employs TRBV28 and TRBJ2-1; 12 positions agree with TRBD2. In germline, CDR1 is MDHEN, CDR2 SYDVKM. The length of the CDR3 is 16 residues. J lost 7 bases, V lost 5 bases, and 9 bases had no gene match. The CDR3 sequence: CASSPGLAGIVNEQFF. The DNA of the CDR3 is TGTGCCAGCAGTCCTGGACTAGCGGGAATTGTTAATGAGCAGTTCTTC. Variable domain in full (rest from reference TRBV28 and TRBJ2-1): DVKVTQSSRYLVKRTGEKVFLECVQDMDHENMFWYRQDPGLGLRLIYFSYDVKMKEKGDIPEGYSVSREKKERFSLILESASTNQTSMYLCASSPGLAGIVNEQFFGPGTRLTVL.

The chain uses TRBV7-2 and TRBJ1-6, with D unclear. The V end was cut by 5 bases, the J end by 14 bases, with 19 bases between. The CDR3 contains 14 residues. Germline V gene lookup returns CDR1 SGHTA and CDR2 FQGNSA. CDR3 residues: CASSLPIGVLALHF. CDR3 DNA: TGTGCCAGCAGCCTCCCCATTGGTGTACTTGCCCTCCACTTT.

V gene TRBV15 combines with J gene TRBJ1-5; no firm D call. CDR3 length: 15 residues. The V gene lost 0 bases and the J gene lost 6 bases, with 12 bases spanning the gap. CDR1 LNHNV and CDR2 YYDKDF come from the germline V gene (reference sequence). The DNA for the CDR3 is TGTGCCACCAGCAGAGATGGGAGGACGGGTCAGCCCCAGCATTTT. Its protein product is CATSRDGRTGQPQHF.

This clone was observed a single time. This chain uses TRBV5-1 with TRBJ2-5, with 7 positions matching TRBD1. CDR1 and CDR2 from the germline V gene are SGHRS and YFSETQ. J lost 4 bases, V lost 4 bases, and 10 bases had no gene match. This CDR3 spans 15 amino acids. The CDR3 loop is CASSDEGASGETQYF. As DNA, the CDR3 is TGCGCCAGCAGCGACGAGGGGGCGAGCGGAGAGACCCAGTACTTC.

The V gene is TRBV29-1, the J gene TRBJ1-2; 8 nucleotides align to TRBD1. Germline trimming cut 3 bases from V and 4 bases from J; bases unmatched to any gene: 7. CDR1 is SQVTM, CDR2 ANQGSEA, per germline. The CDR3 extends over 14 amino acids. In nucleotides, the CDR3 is TGCAGCGTTGACATCAGGGGGCAATTCTATGGCTACACCTTC. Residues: CSVDIRGQFYGYTF.

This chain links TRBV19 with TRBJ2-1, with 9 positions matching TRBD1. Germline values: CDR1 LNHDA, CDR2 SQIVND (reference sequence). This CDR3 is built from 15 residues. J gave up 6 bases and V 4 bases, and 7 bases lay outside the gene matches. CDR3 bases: TGTGCCAGTAGTAGGGGACAGGGTTTAAGCAATGAGCAGTTCTTC. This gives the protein CASSRGQGLSNEQFF.

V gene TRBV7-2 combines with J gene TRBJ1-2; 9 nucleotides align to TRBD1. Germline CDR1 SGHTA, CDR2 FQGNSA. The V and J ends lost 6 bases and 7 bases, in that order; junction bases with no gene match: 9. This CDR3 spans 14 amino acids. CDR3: CASRSPGQGPGYTF. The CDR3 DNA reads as TGTGCCAGCAGATCTCCGGGACAGGGTCCTGGCTACACCTTC.

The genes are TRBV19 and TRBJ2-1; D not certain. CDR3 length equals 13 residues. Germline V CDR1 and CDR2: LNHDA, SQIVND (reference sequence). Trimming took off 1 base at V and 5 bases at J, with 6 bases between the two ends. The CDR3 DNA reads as TGTGCCAGTAGTATAGTATCGGACAATGAGCAGTTCTTC. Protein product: CASSIVSDNEQFF.

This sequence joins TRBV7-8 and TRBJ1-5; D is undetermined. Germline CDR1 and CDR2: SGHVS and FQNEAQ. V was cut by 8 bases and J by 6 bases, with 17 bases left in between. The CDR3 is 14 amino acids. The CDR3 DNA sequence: TGTGCCAGCCAGCCCCGAGGGTCCGGTCAGCCCCAGCATTTT. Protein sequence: CASQPRGSGQPQHF.

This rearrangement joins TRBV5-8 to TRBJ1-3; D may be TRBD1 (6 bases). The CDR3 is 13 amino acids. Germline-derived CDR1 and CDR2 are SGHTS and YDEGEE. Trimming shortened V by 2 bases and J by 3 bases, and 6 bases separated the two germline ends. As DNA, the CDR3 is TGTGCCAGCAGCTTCAGGGGTGGAAACACCATATATTTT. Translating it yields CASSFRGGNTIYF. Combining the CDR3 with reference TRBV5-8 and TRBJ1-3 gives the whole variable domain EAGVTQSPTHLIKTRGQQATLRCSPISGHTSVYWYQQALGLGLQFLLWYDEGEERNRGNFPPRFSGRQFPNYSSELNVNALELEDSALYLCASSFRGGNTIYFGEGSWLTVV.